The clone carrying this T cell receptor (beta chain) was counted once. As yet, its antigen is unknown. This sample is part of a study of T cell responses to AZD1222 COVID-19 vaccine. This CDR3 has 11 residues. From germline, CDR1 is MDHEN and CDR2 SYDVKM. Trimming took 8 bases from V and 7 from J, leaving 11 bases between them. Sequencing was performed with immunoSEQ multiplex PCR; in TCRdb, only in-frame clones are kept and a portion is missing. The repertoire holds about 150,000 clones, with roughly 85% as singletons. Study findings and constraints: Donors in the cohort were predominantly white British and more often female, and clonal diversity was possibly underestimated. Nearly half of spike-specific TCRs reportedly go after variant regions that carry no mutations.

The sample was peripheral blood, taken 28 days after the second dose of the MenACWY control vaccine. The sequence came from an adult who received the MenACWY meningococcal vaccine as a control. The chain joins TRBV28 to TRBJ2-5, with TRBD2 as a possible D gene (5 bases). The CDR3 reads CASSSRGTQYF. The CDR3 DNA follows: TGTGCCAGCTCCTCCCGGGGGACCCAGTACTTC.